This T cell receptor beta chain comes out of a study of T cells in localized non-small cell lung cancer (dated by TCRdb to the early 2020s). At the level of the whole study: The study examined T cell repertoires in 200 to 250 patients with early-stage NSCLC and compared tumors with uninvolved tumor-adjacent lungs. The cohort was made up of 200 to 250 treatment-naive NSCLC patients whose localized lung tumors had been resected. The mean age of the NSCLC patients was under 70 years, with roughly 120 men and 110 or so women. Points the paper makes about the study in general: A median of approximately 55 of the top 100 tumor clones were detected in paired uninvolved adjacent lung, and 28 of these tumor clones were also found among the top 100 clones of the paired uninvolved adjacent lung. Because multi-region tumor sequencing was not done, intratumor heterogeneity could not be ruled out. Longer overall survival was associated with higher T cell density in blood, whereas shorter survival was associated with higher clonality in adjacent lung. The highest T cell clonality was observed in uninvolved tumor-adjacent lung, where clonality exceeded that of tumor, suggesting that antigenic responses were more focused in uninvolved tumor-adjacent lung. Since the design was exploratory, TCR variables were selected using unadjusted p-values with no false-discovery rate correction.

At diagnosis, peripheral blood, uninvolved tumor-adjacent lung and tumor were collected and were preserved as a mix of fresh-frozen and FFPE material. Blood samples were analyzed as peripheral blood mononuclear cells for TCR repertoire profiling. From cysteine to phenylalanine, the CDR3 is 14 amino acids long. Only the CDR3 region is kept as DNA, spanning 42 bases read in frame from base 1. The V and J ends are trimmed by 1 base and 1 base, leaving 11 bases between them. The germline V gene (reference sequence) specifies GTSNPN as CDR1 and SVGIG as CDR2. Concerning this clone: It has no known antigen specificity. Per-base quality was not reported, and no clone a single base away is much larger than it.

TCR beta CDR3 regions were sequenced from DNA using the immunoSEQ Assay. As for how the authors treated the data: T cell density was computed as TCR beta template counts normalized to usable DNA estimated by amplifying housekeeping genes. Using the preseqR package, richness was estimated by extrapolating to 120,000 templates for tissue samples and 400,000 templates for PBMC samples. Clonality was taken to be one minus Pielou's evenness. Differential abundance testing on productive amino-acid clonotypes, with a minimum total count of 5 and an alpha of 0.1, was used to identify tissue-enriched TCRs. The Jaccard Index and the Morisita Overlap Index were used to measure repertoire overlap between compartments. TCR beta CDR3s were clustered by GLIPH together with public tetramer-defined viral CDR3s, and at least three viral sequences plus V-gene enrichment were required for viral motifs. TCRdb mirrors the immuneACCESS table, restricted to in-frame sequences. Some clones are absent from its copies; in checked studies, under half trace to an unresolved V gene, and the reason for the others is unknown. V, J and clone size are those of that table, while D and trimming were read from the DNA. In this sample the table shows around 16,000 clones, more than 65% of which occur a single time. The ten largest clones add up to more than 25% of the sample.

The sequence links TRBV30 to TRBJ2-7, with TRBD1 tentatively as D gene (6 bases match). Specimen: peripheral blood, collected before any cancer treatment. This sequence originates from a male donor aged 60 or over with stage I lung adenocarcinoma. The CDR3 loop reads CAWSGTAGSYEQYF. The DNA is TGTGCCTGGAGTGGGACAGCCGGATCCTACGAGCAGTACTTC.